A single sample gave rise to the 19 T cell receptor beta chains below, sequenced in a study of T cells in Graves' hyperthyroidism and ophthalmopathy. Researchers amplified the TCR beta CDR3 regions from RNA transcripts. Initially, a first-round RT-PCR of the TCR CDR3 employed the HTBI primer set. MiXCR, run by TCRdb on the multiplex PCR reads, gives a single entry per CDR3 protein. Among roughly 500,000 distinct CDR3 sequences, approximately 16% were seen once, and the ten largest hold about 31%. The sequenced sample consisted of blood. The source of these receptors is a woman in her thirties with Graves' ophthalmopathy.

This clonotype was counted between two and nine times. This chain links TRBV6-5 with TRBJ2-7, with D possibly matching TRBD1 (6 bases). Germline-derived CDR1 and CDR2 are MNHEY and SVGAGI. Trimming pared 0 bases from V and 0 bases from J, leaving 12 bases between. The length of the CDR3 is 16 residues. CDR3 DNA: TGTGCCAGCAGTTACTCGAGCACAGGGAGCTCCTACGAGCAGTACTTC. Its protein product is CASSYSSTGSSYEQYF.

This chain joins TRBV4-1 and TRBJ2-5, with a weak D call TRBD2 (5 bases). CDR1 is MGHRA and CDR2 is YSYEKL in the germline V gene. The CDR3 has 15 amino acids. Trimming took off 4 bases at V and 0 bases at J, with 12 bases between the two ends. The CDR3 loop is CASSLLGRYQETQYF. CDR3 DNA sequence: TGCGCCAGCAGCCTACTAGGCCGTTACCAAGAGACCCAGTACTTC.

This clonotype was detected ten times or more. This chain links TRBV5-5 with TRBJ2-2, with 9 bases lining up with TRBD2. J lost 6 bases, V lost 7 bases, and 7 bases had no gene match. The V gene's germline CDR1 is SGHKS and CDR2 YYEKEE (reference sequence). The CDR3 contains 14 residues. The CDR3, as DNA: TGTGCCAGCCGGGCGGGACTAGCCTCCGGGGAGCTGTTTTTT. It translates to CASRAGLASGELFF. The whole variable domain, remainder taken from reference TRBV5-5 and TRBJ2-2, is DAGVTQSPTHLIKTRGQQVTLRCSPISGHKSVSWYQQVLGQGPQFIFQYYEKEERGRGNFPDRFSARQFPNYSSELNVNALLLGDSALYLCASRAGLASGELFFGEGSRLTVL.

In its sample, this clonotype was seen a few times. J is TRBJ1-1 and V is TRBV19, with D unclear. CDR3 length: 13 residues. Trimming removed 3 bases from V and 10 bases from J, with 15 bases in between. The germline V gene has CDR1 LNHDA and CDR2 SQIVND (reference sequence). The CDR3 region has the DNA TGTGCCAGTAGTATGGACTTGGGGTTCGGAGCTTTCTTT. It is translated as CASSMDLGFGAFF.

This clonotype occurred a few times. The chain combines TRBV6-1 with TRBJ2-7; D assignment may be TRBD1 or TRBD2 (5 bases each). This CDR3 is built from 15 residues. The germline V and J ends were trimmed by 4 bases and 2 bases, with 15 bases remaining between them. Germline-derived CDR1 and CDR2 are MNHNS and SASEGT. CDR3 sequence: CASSVPGPPTYEQYF. CDR3 DNA: TGTGCCAGCAGTGTACCGGGGCCGCCGACCTACGAGCAGTACTTC.

The rearrangement joins TRBV20-1 to TRBJ1-1, with a tentative D call TRBD1 (6 bases). The ends were cut back, 2 bases at V and 11 bases at J, with 9 bases in the middle. CDR1 DFQATT and CDR2 SNEGSKA come from the germline V gene (reference sequence). This CDR3 is built from 10 residues. CDR3 in amino acids: CSARQGSAFF. For the CDR3, the DNA is TGCAGTGCTAGACAGGGGAGCGCTTTCTTT.

This clonotype was detected ten times or more. The chain has TRBV28 and TRBJ2-1; possible D gene TRBD2, 5 bases. Deletions cut 4 bases from V and 6 bases from J, with 16 bases between. The CDR3 runs 15 residues. Germline V gives CDR1 MDHEN, CDR2 SYDVKM. CDR3 region: CASSWGVVAVNEQFF. The CDR3 DNA reads as TGTGCCAGCAGTTGGGGAGTAGTGGCGGTCAATGAGCAGTTCTTC.

This clonotype was recorded at least ten times. V is TRBV6-1 and J is TRBJ1-1, with D unclear. CDR3 size: 13 residues. V shed 6 bases and J shed 1 base, with 9 bases lying between them. Germline CDR1 and CDR2: MNHNS and SASEGT. The CDR3 loop is CASRYSGNTEAFF. CDR3 DNA: TGTGCCAGCAGGTACAGTGGGAACACTGAAGCTTTCTTT.

V and J are TRBV4-3 and TRBJ2-6, with D perhaps TRBD2 (5 bases). Trimming took 1 base from V and 0 from J, leaving 10 bases between them. Looked up from germline, CDR1 is LGHNA and CDR2 is YSLEER. The CDR3 loop spans 17 amino acids. CDR3: CASSQVAISSGANVLTF. The CDR3, as DNA: TGCGCCAGCAGCCAAGTAGCGATAAGCTCTGGGGCCAACGTCCTGACTTTC.

This clonotype was picked up many times. The chain recombines TRBV20-1 with TRBJ1-6, with a weak D call TRBD1 (5 bases). This CDR3 contains 16 residues. Germline V gene lookup returns CDR1 DFQATT and CDR2 SNEGSKA (reference sequence). Trimming cost V 3 bases and J 0 bases, with 12 bases left between them. The CDR3 DNA is TGCAGTGCTAGTGTGGCAGACAGCTCCTATAATTCACCCCTCCACTTT. Protein: CSASVADSSYNSPLHF.

This clonotype appeared many times. The chain is built from TRBV28 and TRBJ1-3, with 7 bases identical to TRBD1. CDR1 and CDR2 (germline): MDHEN, SYDVKM. V gave up 5 bases and J gave up 2 bases; unmatched junction bases: 3. CDR3 length equals 14 residues. The CDR3 region has the DNA TGTGCCAGCAGTATCGGACAGGCTGGAAACACCATATATTTT. This codes for CASSIGQAGNTIYF.

This clonotype was recorded at least ten times. The chain couples TRBV6-1 to TRBJ2-5; a possible D gene is TRBD2 (6 bases). Trimming removed 4 bases at V and 1 base at J, with 13 bases between. Germline values: CDR1 MNHNS, CDR2 SASEGT. There are 15 residues in the CDR3. The CDR3 loop is CASSGTGVPQETQYF. The CDR3, as DNA: TGTGCCAGCAGTGGGACGGGAGTCCCCCAAGAGACCCAGTACTTC.

This clonotype was detected many times. The genes are TRBV30 and TRBJ2-1; no firm D call. V lost 0 bases and J lost 5, with 8 bases in between. This CDR3 is built from 13 residues. The germline gives CDR1 GTSNPN, CDR2 SVGIG (reference sequence). The CDR3 region is CAWSVGPNNEQFF. CDR3 nucleotide sequence: TGTGCCTGGAGTGTAGGGCCCAACAATGAGCAGTTCTTC.

The table lists this clonotype with a few counts. The rearrangement joins TRBV27 to TRBJ2-4; 7 nucleotides align to TRBD1. The germline gives CDR1 MNHEY, CDR2 SMNVEV (reference sequence). With 3 bases clipped from V and 7 bases from J, the junction kept 3 bases outside the gene matches. The CDR3 extends over 13 amino acids. CDR3 sequence (DNA): TGTGCCAGCAGTTTGACAGGGATGAACATTCAGTACTTC. The encoded protein is CASSLTGMNIQYF.

This clonotype was seen repeatedly, ten times or more. The chain combines TRBV20-1 with TRBJ1-5; no definite D call. This CDR3 is built from 15 residues. The germline V gene has CDR1 DFQATT and CDR2 SNEGSKA (reference sequence). V dropped 3 bases and J dropped 3 bases, with 15 bases sitting between them. CDR3 bases: TGCAGTGCTAGCCAAGGCGGGGTAGTCAATCAGCCCCAGCATTTT. It specifies CSASQGGVVNQPQHF.

This clonotype was counted at least ten times. The V and J genes are TRBV9 and TRBJ2-1, with 11 bases identical to TRBD2. CDR1 and CDR2 (germline): SGDLS, YYNGEE. The CDR3 loop spans 16 amino acids. The V segment lost 4 bases and the J segment 2 bases; nucleotides outside the gene matches: 5. CDR3 region: CASSIGTSGPYNEQFF. As DNA, the CDR3 is TGTGCCAGCAGCATAGGGACTAGCGGTCCCTACAATGAGCAGTTCTTC.

CDR3 protein: CATQGAMETQYF. The CDR3 DNA reads as TGTGCCACGCAGGGGGCCATGGAGACCCAGTACTTC. The gene calls are TRBV27 and TRBJ2-5, with 8 bases matching TRBD1. Germline loops: CDR1 MNHEY, CDR2 SMNVEV (reference sequence). The CDR3 is made up of 12 amino acids. Germline trimming cut 10 bases from V and 5 bases from J; bases unmatched to any gene: 6.

V is TRBV6-1 and J is TRBJ2-1; TRBD1 is a possible D gene (5 bases). V shed 1 base and J shed 0 bases, with 10 bases lying between them. Germline values: CDR1 MNHNS, CDR2 SASEGT. The CDR3 runs to 16 residues. The CDR3 here is CASSEGLQVSYNEQFF. The CDR3, as DNA: TGTGCCAGCAGTGAAGGCCTACAGGTCTCCTACAATGAGCAGTTCTTC.

This clonotype was recorded at least ten times. The V and J genes are TRBV5-1 and TRBJ2-3, with D perhaps matching TRBD1 (5 bases). This CDR3 region has 16 residues. In germline, CDR1 is SGHRS, CDR2 YFSETQ. Trimming removed 4 bases from V and 9 bases from J, with 24 bases in between. CDR3: CASSDGAAHSLGTQYF. As DNA, the CDR3 is TGCGCCAGCAGCGATGGGGCAGCTCACTCCCTGGGCACGCAGTATTTT. Together with reference TRBV5-1 and TRBJ2-3, the CDR3 gives the full variable domain: KAGVTQTPRYLIKTRGQQVTLSCSPISGHRSVSWYQQTPGQGLQFLFEYFSETQRNKGNFPGRFSGRQFSNSRSEMNVSTLELGDSALYLCASSDGAAHSLGTQYFGPGTRLTVL.